Listed below are T cell receptor beta chains from one sample, sequenced in a study of breast tumors, draining lymph nodes, adjacent tissues. TCRdb fed the multiplex PCR reads into MiXCR, producing one record per CDR3 protein. The sample records under 250,000 distinct CDR3 sequences, about 30% being singletons. The sequenced sample consisted of axillary lymph node tissue. These receptors were obtained from a female donor with breast cancer. Some clones in this sample may be carry-over from other donors' samples. CDR3s include the opening cysteine and the closing phenylalanine or tryptophan. A D gene is named only where the DNA matches it firmly. Clone size is given for some rows only: seen once, a few or many times, or a class if the clone is expanded.

.	TRBV20-1	TRBJ2-7	many	TGCAGTGCTAGAAAGGTGACAGTCTACGAGCAGTACTTC	CSARKVTVYEQYF
TRBD2	TRBV20-1	TRBJ2-7	many	TGCAGTGCCCAGACTAGCGGCTACGAGCAGTACTTC	CSAQTSGYEQYF
TRBD2	TRBV10-3	TRBJ2-7	many	TGTGCCACCCGGGGGAGCGGGAGGGGAAACGAGCAGTACTTC	CATRGSGRGNEQYF
TRBD2	TRBV29-1	TRBJ2-7	.	TGCAGCGGCCAAGCGGGAGGGTCCTCACGGGAGCAGTACTTC	CSGQAGGSSREQYF
TRBD2	TRBV15	TRBJ2-2	many	TGTGCCACCAGCAGAGATCTAACTAGCGGGAGCTACACCAACACCGGGGAGCTGTTTTTT	CATSRDLTSGSYTNTGELFF
TRBD2	TRBV4-1	TRBJ2-2	many	TGCGCCAGCAGCCAAGATCGAGGAGCGGGAGTCACCGGGGAGCTGTTTTTT	CASSQDRGAGVTGELFF
.	TRBV18	TRBJ1-4	.	TGTGCCAATTCACCTACAGCGGTTGGAACTAATGAAAAACTGTTTTTT	CANSPTAVGTNEKLFF
.	TRBV9	TRBJ2-7	.	TGTGCCAGCAGCGTAGCACCGTACTCCTACGAGCAGTACTTC	CASSVAPYSYEQYF
.	TRBV10-2	TRBJ2-5	.	TGCGCCAGCAGTGAGTCGGGGCTCGGGGGCCGTGACCAAGAGACCCAGTACTTC	CASSESGLGGRDQETQYF
.	TRBV18	TRBJ1-4	many	TGTGCCAGCTCACCTACCGCAACTAATGAAAAACTGTTTTTT	CASSPTATNEKLFF
.	TRBV7-3	TRBJ1-1	.	TGTGCCATCCCACGCAGGATGAACACTGAAGCTTTCTTT	CAIPRRMNTEAFF
.	TRBV20-1	TRBJ2-5	many	TGCAGTGCTAGCGTGTGGCAGGAGACCCAGTACTTC	CSASVWQETQYF
.	TRBV3-1	TRBJ1-4	few	TGTGCCAGCAGCCCCTCCTGGCGGGGGGGTGAAAAACTGTTTTTT	CASSPSWRGGEKLFF
.	TRBV4-1	TRBJ2-1	many	TGCGCCAGCAGCCAAGGTATAGTTTTTAGCTCCTACAATGAGCAGTTCTTC	CASSQGIVFSSYNEQFF
.	TRBV7-9	TRBJ1-6	many	TGTGCCAGCAGACCAGGGAACTCACCCCTCCACTTT	CASRPGNSPLHF
.	TRBV30	TRBJ2-6	many	TGTGCCTGGAGTTGGAAAGTTTCTGGGGCCAACGTCCTGACTTTC	CAWSWKVSGANVLTF
TRBD1	TRBV27	TRBJ1-5	many	TGTGCCAGCAGTCCGGACCAGGGGGCCAGTCAGCCCCAGCATTTT	CASSPDQGASQPQHF
.	TRBV18	TRBJ2-7	many	TGTGCCAGCTCTCCTCGACTAGGAACCTACGAGCAGTACTTC	CASSPRLGTYEQYF
.	TRBV19	TRBJ1-6	.	TGTGCCAGTAAAGGATCGGCCCCCCCCCCCCCCTTT	CASKGSAPPPPF
TRBD2	TRBV7-2	TRBJ2-7	many	TGTGCCAGCAGCTTAGATGCGGGAGGGCCGTACGAGCAGTACTTC	CASSLDAGGPYEQYF
.	TRBV28	TRBJ2-7	few	TGTGCCAGCAAGGAAAACGGACAGAGCTCCTACGAGCAGTACTTC	CASKENGQSSYEQYF
.	TRBV6-5	TRBJ1-5	many	TGTGCCAGCAGTTCGAGAAGGGTTGGCAATCAGCCCCAGCATTTT	CASSSRRVGNQPQHF
.	TRBV6-2/TRBV6-3	TRBJ2-1	few	TGTGCCAGCGCGGAGGGGTACAATGAGCAGTTCTTC	CASAEGYNEQFF
.	TRBV5-1	TRBJ1-6	many	TGCGCCAGCAGCTTGGAAGGTCTCACACCCCTCCACTTT	CASSLEGLTPLHF
.	TRBV24-1	TRBJ2-2	many	TGTGCCACCAGTGCCCAAGACTACACCGGGGAGCTGTTTTTT	CATSAQDYTGELFF
TRBD1	TRBV12-3/TRBV12-4	TRBJ2-5	many	TGTGCCAGCAGGCCCGGGACAGGGGGCGCTTTACAAGAGACCCAGTACTTC	CASRPGTGGALQETQYF
TRBD1	TRBV6-1	TRBJ2-7	many	TGTGCCAGCAGGGGCTCTCAGGGGGTTCCCTACGAGCAGTACTTC	CASRGSQGVPYEQYF
.	TRBV19	TRBJ1-5	many	TGTGCCAGTAGACAGGAAGTGGGCAATCAGCCCCAGCATTTT	CASRQEVGNQPQHF
.	TRBV27	TRBJ2-3	many	TGTGCCAGCAGTTCTCCATGGGATACGCAGTATTTT	CASSSPWDTQYF
.	TRBV18	TRBJ1-4	.	TGTGCCAGCTCACCTAAGGGGATGGTTAATGAAAAACTGTTTTTT	CASSPKGMVNEKLFF
.	TRBV4-1	TRBJ2-7	many	TGCGCCAGCAGCCAAGTCTGGGGGGCGGACGAGCAGTACTTC	CASSQVWGADEQYF
TRBD2	TRBV7-6	TRBJ2-1	.	TGTGCCAGCAGCTTGGTAGCGGGTAATGAGCAGTTCTTC	CASSLVAGNEQFF
.	TRBV24-1	TRBJ2-1	.	TGTGCCACCAGTGAACCGGAGGGGGCAAGGAATGAGCAGTTCTTC	CATSEPEGARNEQFF
TRBD2	TRBV3-1	TRBJ2-7	many	TGTGCCAGCAGCCCGGTAGGGACTAATTACGAGCAGTACTTC	CASSPVGTNYEQYF